The 9 T cell receptor beta chains below all came from one sample that was sequenced in a study of regulatory T cells in long-lasting Graves disease. Documented time point: newly diagnosed GD, antithyroid drugs for less than 3 months. RNA extracted from PBMCs served as the sequencing template. Combining iRepertoire HTBI primers with Arm-PCR of CDR3 regions, the authors built TCR beta libraries. TCRdb re-called the multiplex PCR reads with MiXCR, one entry per CDR3 protein. Here the sample spans approximately 390,000 distinct CDR3 sequences, 15% to 20% being singletons. These same records also appear under a second study, on T cells in Graves' hyperthyroidism and ophthalmopathy.

Material: peripheral blood mononuclear cells (PBMCs), obtained at new diagnosis, from a patient treated with antithyroid drugs. The receptors here all came from a woman aged 18-29 years with Graves disease.

This clonotype was seen a handful of times. The V call is TRBV10-3, the J call TRBJ1-3; 11 nucleotides agree with TRBD1. The CDR3 loop spans 17 amino acids. The V segment lost 4 bases and the J segment 0 bases; nucleotides outside the gene matches: 5. CDR1 and CDR2 from the germline V gene are ENHRY and SYGVKD. CDR3 DNA: TGTGCCATCAGTGGGACAGGGGGCGCTTCCTCTGGAAACACCATATATTTT. Translated: CAISGTGGASSGNTIYF.

Regarding this clonotype: A much bigger clone sits one base away, suggesting this may be a read error. The chain couples TRBV3-1 to TRBJ1-2; D gene unclear. From germline, CDR1 is LGHDT and CDR2 YNNKEL (reference sequence). The CDR3 has 13 residues. Trimming pared 4 bases from V and 10 bases from J, leaving 16 bases between. The DNA of the CDR3 is TGTGCCAGCAGCCCCTTCGAGGAAAGTGTCTACACCTTC. This codes for CASSPFEESVYTF. Full variable domain (remainder filled in from reference TRBV3-1 and TRBJ1-2): DTAVSQTPKYLVTQMGNDKSIKCEQNLGHDTMYWYKQDSKKFLKIMFSYNNKELIINETVPNRFSPKSPDKAHLNLHINSLELGDSAVYFCASSPFEESVYTFGSGTRLTVV.

This rearrangement joins TRBV4-1 to TRBJ2-5, with D unresolved. Germline V CDR1 and CDR2: MGHRA, YSYEKL. The CDR3 extends over 14 amino acids. The V gene lost 0 bases and the J gene lost 5 bases, with 10 bases spanning the gap. CDR3 sequence reads: CASSQDVTPETQYF. In DNA, the CDR3 is TGCGCCAGCAGCCAAGATGTCACTCCGGAGACCCAGTACTTC.

In regard to this clonotype: At one of its ends the junction is not consistent with the germline gene, which may arise from a read error. J is TRBJ1-4 and V is TRBV4-1; D not resolved. Germline V gives CDR1 MGHRA, CDR2 YSYEKL. CDR3 length equals 14 residues. The CDR3 reads CTSRIGVTSGKLFF. The CDR3 nucleotides read TGCACCAGCAGAATCGGGGTGACTTCTGGGAAACTGTTTTTT.

This clonotype was recorded a few times. V gene TRBV28 combines with J gene TRBJ2-7; TRBD1 matches at 7 bases. Losses at the gene ends were 7 bases for V and 12 bases for J; bases not matched to a gene: 12. CDR3 size: 12 residues. CDR1 and CDR2 (germline): MDHEN, SYDVKM. CDR3 sequence reads: CASTTSTGSMYF. In nucleotides, the CDR3 is TGTGCCAGCACCACTTCGACAGGGAGCATGTACTTC.

This clonotype was picked up many times. This chain links TRBV6-1 with TRBJ1-1, with a possible D match to TRBD1 (5 bases). Trimming pared 2 bases from V and 0 bases from J, leaving 10 bases between. Per the germline V gene, CDR1 is MNHNS and CDR2 is SASEGT. The CDR3 runs to 15 residues. The chain's CDR3 is CASSEQGGVNTEAFF. The CDR3 region has the DNA TGTGCCAGCAGTGAACAGGGTGGCGTGAACACTGAAGCTTTCTTT.

This clonotype was seen many times. The CDR3 here is CASSSLGNTDTQYF. The CDR3 coding sequence is TGCGCCAGCAGCTCGCTCGGAAACACAGATACGCAGTATTTT. The V call is TRBV5-1, the J call TRBJ2-3; D remains unclear. The germline V gene encodes CDR1 SGHRS and CDR2 YFSETQ. The CDR3 covers 14 residues. Trimming removed 3 bases at V and 2 bases at J, with 10 bases between.

This clonotype was picked up many times. V gene TRBV12-5 combines with J gene TRBJ2-1; 7 bases line up with TRBD2. The CDR3 covers 13 residues. CDR1 and CDR2 from the germline V gene are LGHNT and FRNRAP. Trimming removed 7 bases from V and 2 bases from J; junction bases left unmatched: 2. CDR3 bases: TGTGCTAGTGCCCTAGCGGCCTACAATGAGCAGTTCTTC. Its translation is CASALAAYNEQFF. The full variable domain, with the rest looked up from reference TRBV12-5 and TRBJ2-1, is DARVTQTPRHKVTEMGQEVTMRCQPILGHNTVFWYRQTMMQGLELLAYFRNRAPLDDSGMPKDRFSAEMPDATLATLKIQPSEPRDSAVYFCASALAAYNEQFFGPGTRLTVL.

This clonotype came up many times. The chain recombines TRBV9 with TRBJ2-1; the D is unclear. CDR3 length: 15 residues. The V gene's germline CDR1 is SGDLS and CDR2 YYNGEE. Trimming removed 0 bases at V and 0 bases at J, with 7 bases between. DNA of the CDR3: TGTGCCAGCAGCGTAGGGTCTGTCTCCTACAATGAGCAGTTCTTC. Protein: CASSVGSVSYNEQFF.